Given below is one TCR beta chain in context. Antigen specificity is unknown. Germline V gene lookup returns CDR1 MNHEY and CDR2 SVGAGI. The CDR3 totals 13 residues. The V gene lost 2 bases and the J gene lost 7 bases, with 9 bases spanning the gap. These data are taken from a study of T cell responses to AZD1222 COVID-19 vaccine. Study-level points and caveats: Only a handful of AZD1222 recipients, about six in all, had baseline seropositivity. Sampling that yielded the repertoires occurred only after the peak T cell response. Mapped onto spike, vaccine-associated CD4 TCRs spanned it and were dominant at 160-218 and 743-854. Donors skewed white British and female; clonal diversity was possibly underestimated.

Clones were read by immunoSEQ multiplex PCR, and TCRdb kept only the in-frame ones, dropping some. The sample contains 110,000 to 150,000 clones, around 90% of which appear only once. V is TRBV6-5 and J is TRBJ1-5; D is uncertain. This TCR was recovered from an adult in good health. The sequences come from peripheral blood, collected on day 0 of AZD1222 vaccination. CDR3 amino acids: CASSYREHQPQHF. The CDR3 DNA sequence: TGTGCCAGCAGTTACAGGGAACACCAGCCCCAGCATTTT.